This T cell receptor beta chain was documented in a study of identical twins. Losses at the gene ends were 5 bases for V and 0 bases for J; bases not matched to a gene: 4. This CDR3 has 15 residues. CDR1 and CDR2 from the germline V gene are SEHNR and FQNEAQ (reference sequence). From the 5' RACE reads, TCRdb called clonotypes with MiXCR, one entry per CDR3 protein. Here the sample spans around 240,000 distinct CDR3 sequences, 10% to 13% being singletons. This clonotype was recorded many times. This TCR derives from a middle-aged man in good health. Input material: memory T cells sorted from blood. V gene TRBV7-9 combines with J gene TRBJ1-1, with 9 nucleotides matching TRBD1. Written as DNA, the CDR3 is TGTGCCAGCAGCGCCGGACAGGGGTTGAACACTGAAGCTTTCTTT. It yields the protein CASSAGQGLNTEAFF.